The 16 T cell receptor beta chains in this list originate from one sample, sequenced in a study of regulatory dendritic cells for organ transplantation. Libraries were prepared by immunoSEQ multiplex PCR; TCRdb keeps only in-frame clonotypes and omits some of them. The profile covers some 11,000 clones, with 79% appearing a single time and less than 1.3% taken by the ten largest. CFSE-labeled sorted T cells met regulatory or mature dendritic cells for under 6 days. These TCRs' antigens remain unknown. The specimen sequenced was naive CD8+ T cells from blood cultured with regulatory dendritic cells. The sample's subset: CD45RA+ naive T cells. These receptors were obtained from a human donor in good health.

The chain has TRBV7-8 and TRBJ1-6; 7 bases align to TRBD1. After removal of 1 base from V and 13 bases from J, the junction contained 16 bases not matched to a gene. The germline V gene has CDR1 SGHVS and CDR2 FQNEAQ. CDR3 length: 17 residues. CDR3 bases: TGTGCCAGCAGCTTAGTAGTGTGGCAGGGGGAACGGTGGCCCCTCCACTTT. Translation: CASSLVVWQGERWPLHF.

This chain links TRBV4-2 with TRBJ2-7; maybe TRBD1 (6 bases). Trimming removed 2 bases from V and 3 bases from J, with 11 bases in between. Germline V gene lookup returns CDR1 LGHNA and CDR2 YNFKEQ. This CDR3 is 14 amino acids long. The CDR3 is CASSQNTGFYEQYF. The DNA of the CDR3 is TGTGCCAGCAGCCAAAACACAGGGTTCTACGAGCAGTACTTC.

The V call is TRBV11-2, the J call TRBJ2-7; D possibly corresponds to TRBD2 (6 bases). The CDR3 length is 15 residues. V was pared by 2 bases and J by 3 bases, with 14 bases between. Germline V gene lookup returns CDR1 SGHAT and CDR2 FQNNGV. CDR3 region: CASSLWKEGLYEQYF. CDR3 DNA sequence: TGTGCCAGCAGCTTATGGAAGGAGGGTCTCTACGAGCAGTACTTC. The full variable domain, its missing parts supplied by reference TRBV11-2 and TRBJ2-7, is EAGVAQSPRYKIIEKRQSVAFWCNPISGHATLYWYQQILGQGPKLLIQFQNNGVVDDSQLPKDRFSAERLKGVDSTLKIQPAKLEDSAVYLCASSLWKEGLYEQYFGPGTRLTVT.

The chain combines TRBV27 with TRBJ2-5; 16 bases are shared with TRBD2. The germline gives CDR1 MNHEY, CDR2 SMNVEV (reference sequence). The CDR3 length is 14 residues. The ends lost 8 bases at V and 5 bases at J; junction bases unmatched: 2. The CDR3 region is CASGTSGGAETQYF. CDR3 in DNA: TGTGCCAGCGGGACTAGCGGGGGGGCGGAGACCCAGTACTTC.

This clone has only one observation. The CDR3: CASSVGGTNTEAFF. For the CDR3, the DNA is TGTGCCAGCAGCGTCGGCGGCACGAACACTGAAGCTTTCTTT. This chain connects TRBV9 to TRBJ1-1; D gene unclear. Germline CDR1 SGDLS, CDR2 YYNGEE. V shed 2 bases and J shed 1 base, with 9 bases lying between them. The CDR3 contains 14 residues.

This rearrangement joins TRBV5-1 to TRBJ2-3; possible D gene TRBD2, 5 bases. V lost 6 bases and J 1 base, leaving 15 bases between the germline ends. Germline loops: CDR1 SGHRS, CDR2 YFSETQ. The CDR3 is 15 amino acids. The CDR3 sequence: CASTSSRARTDTQYF. In nucleotides, the CDR3 is TGCGCCAGCACTTCCTCGAGGGCCCGCACAGATACGCAGTATTTT.

This clone was detected only a few times. The chain employs TRBV27 and TRBJ2-7; TRBD1 agrees at 10 bases. Trimming cost V 5 bases and J 2 bases; bases outside gene matches: 3. The CDR3 contains 14 residues. Germline V gene sequence: CDR1 MNHEY, CDR2 SMNVEV (reference sequence). For the CDR3, the DNA is TGTGCCAGCAGTCAGGGACAGGGGACCTACGAGCAGTACTTC. Amino acid sequence: CASSQGQGTYEQYF.

This rearrangement joins TRBV5-6 to TRBJ1-1; D may be TRBD1 (5 bases). This CDR3 contains 16 residues. The V gene's germline CDR1 is SGHDT and CDR2 YYEEEE. V was shortened by 1 base and J by 0 bases, with 13 bases between the two germline ends. The CDR3 loop reads CASSLYTGGLNTEAFF. The CDR3 DNA follows: TGTGCCAGCAGCTTGTATACGGGGGGTTTGAACACTGAAGCTTTCTTT.

The chain links TRBV7-8 to TRBJ2-5, with TRBD1 identical over 9 bases. The CDR3 contains 18 residues. Germline V gene sequence: CDR1 SGHVS, CDR2 FQNEAQ. V lost 2 bases, J lost 4 bases, and 14 bases stayed unmatched. The CDR3 loop reads CASSLFRFRTGVTETQYF. CDR3 DNA sequence: TGTGCCAGCAGCTTATTTCGCTTTCGGACAGGGGTTACAGAGACCCAGTACTTC.

V usage is TRBV13 and J usage is TRBJ1-1; TRBD1 matches at 12 bases. With V trimmed by 2 bases and J by 4 bases, 11 bases remained unmatched. Looked up from germline, CDR1 is PRHDT and CDR2 is FYEKMQ (reference sequence). There are 18 residues in the CDR3. CDR3 amino acids: CASSLFMGTGGSGTEAFF. The CDR3 nucleotides are TGTGCCAGCAGCTTATTTATGGGGACAGGGGGCAGCGGCACTGAAGCTTTCTTT.

The chain employs TRBV10-3 and TRBJ2-3; 7 bases are shared with TRBD1. V shed 10 bases and J 0 bases; nucleotides not matched to a gene: 13. CDR3 length equals 16 residues. Germline V lookup: CDR1 ENHRY, CDR2 SYGVKD. CDR3 amino acids: CASEEGQSSSTDTQYF. CDR3 nucleotide sequence: TGTGCCAGCGAAGAGGGACAGTCCTCTAGCACAGATACGCAGTATTTT.

The gene calls are TRBV2 and TRBJ2-3, with 8 bases matching TRBD2. CDR1 SNHLY and CDR2 FYNNEI come from the germline V gene. The CDR3 extends over 15 amino acids. The trim removed 3 bases at V and 2 bases at J, leaving 4 bases unmatched. The CDR3 loop is CASSDPAGATDTQYF. As DNA, the CDR3 is TGTGCCAGCAGTGACCCAGCGGGGGCCACAGATACGCAGTATTTT.

This clone was detected only a few times. The chain links TRBV7-6 to TRBJ1-1; D might be TRBD1 (5 bases). The CDR3 length is 14 residues. Trimming removed 5 bases at V and 2 bases at J, with 12 bases between. Germline assignment: CDR1 SGHVS and CDR2 FNYEAQ. The CDR3 DNA sequence: TGTGCCAGCAGCGATTCAGGGCGTAACACTGAAGCTTTCTTT. Protein product: CASSDSGRNTEAFF.

The V gene is TRBV7-9, the J gene TRBJ2-1; 8 bases agree with TRBD2. This CDR3 comprises 15 residues. Germline lookup yields CDR1 SEHNR and CDR2 FQNEAQ (reference sequence). With V trimmed by 2 bases and J by 0 bases, 0 bases remained unmatched. The CDR3 spells CASSLSGGSYNEQFF. The DNA of the CDR3 is TGTGCCAGCAGCTTAAGCGGGGGCTCCTACAATGAGCAGTTCTTC.

V and J are TRBV10-3 and TRBJ2-7; possibly TRBD1 for D (6 bases). V lost 9 bases to trimming and J lost 6 bases, with 24 bases between them. Germline CDR1 reads ENHRY; CDR2 reads SYGVKD. The CDR3 loop spans 15 amino acids. The CDR3 DNA sequence: TGTGCCATTTCGGTGAGGGGGACCCAAAGCCCCGAGCAGTACTTC. Its translation: CAISVRGTQSPEQYF.

The V call is TRBV4-3, the J call TRBJ1-2; no reliable D call. This CDR3 region has 16 residues. Germline CDR1 reads LGHNA; CDR2 reads YSLEER. Trimming took 0 bases from V and 5 from J, leaving 16 bases between them. The CDR3 DNA is TGCGCCAGCAGCCAAGATGTTGGAGGGAAGGTGTATGGCTACACCTTC. Its translation is CASSQDVGGKVYGYTF.